A single TCR beta chain is shown here with its context. It has no known antigen specificity. No base quality information exists; no much larger clone differs at one position. These data belong to a study of control samples from healthy donors and cancer patients (dated by TCRdb to the early 2020s). Library generation was performed with the immunoSEQ multiplex PCR assay. TCRdb stores this immuneACCESS table with in-frame sequences only. Part of the clones is absent; in the studies checked, under half of the shortfall reflects unresolved V genes, and no reason is known for the rest. This sample is represented by some 130,000 clones; 90% of them were singletons. About 2.5% of the sample lies in the top ten. V is clipped by 5 bases and J by 0 bases, and the sequence between their germline boundaries is 14 bases long. The CDR3 starts with the cysteine, ends with the phenylalanine, and has 17 residues. The only DNA kept is the CDR3, 51 bases in frame from the first base. From the germline V gene (reference sequence), CDR1 is SEHNR and CDR2 is FQNEAQ.

The V and J segments used are TRBV7-9 and TRBJ2-6; TRBD2 is a weak D gene call, 6 bases matching. Sequenced input: blood. The sequence came from a man aged 35 to 55 in good health. In nucleotide form, the sequence is TGTGCCAGCAGCAACGGACTACTGAGCTCTGGGGCCAACGTCCTGACTTTC. The resulting protein is CASSNGLLSSGANVLTF.